This TCR beta chain was captured in a study of blood T cell repertoires in COVID-19. Study at large: Some COVID-19 samples were acute and others convalescent; all came from the United States, Italy and Spain. Sample material is recorded as cDNA or gDNA derived from T cells, B-cell-depleted T cells, or PBMCs.

Per the original data handling: Using reference gene primer amplification, nucleated cell counts were estimated. Clones were read by immunoSEQ multiplex PCR, and TCRdb kept only the in-frame ones, dropping some. V and J calls and clone size follow that table, whereas D and trimming were derived from the DNA. The sample holds about 260,000 clones, 87% seen once. The trim removed 6 bases at V and 4 bases at J, leaving 3 bases unmatched. CDR1 SQVTM and CDR2 ANQGSEA come from the germline V gene. The CDR3 is made up of 13 amino acids. The sequence was collected from a woman in her forties who had recovered from COVID-19. Sample: peripheral blood. V is TRBV29-1 and J is TRBJ1-2; 12 bases match TRBD1. The DNA of the CDR3 is TGCAGCGTCGGGACAGGGGGCGGCTATGGCTACACCTTC. It encodes CSVGTGGGYGYTF. Filled out from reference TRBV29-1 and TRBJ1-2, the complete variable domain reads SAVISQKPSRDICQRGTSLTIQCQVDSQVTMMFWYRQQPGQSLTLIATANQGSEATYESGFVIDKFPISRPNLTFSTLTVSNMSPEDSSIYLCSVGTGGGYGYTFGSGTRLTVV.